What follows are 7 T cell receptor beta chains derived from one specimen sequenced in a study of Graves' ophthalmopathy and Graves' hyperthyroidism. Researchers took RNA transcripts and amplified TCR beta CDR3 regions from them. First-round RT-PCR with HTBI primers preceded a second-round multiplex PCR. TCRdb called the multiplex PCR reads again in MiXCR, with one record for every CDR3 protein. This sample has 560,000 or so distinct CDR3 sequences, with about two fifths found just once. The sample comprised peripheral blood or thyroid tissue (not recorded which). The receptor source for this set is an adult man with Graves' hyperthyroidism.

The V call is TRBV14, the J call TRBJ1-6, with TRBD1 identical over 8 bases. The CDR3 contains 20 residues. Germline V lookup: CDR1 SGHDN, CDR2 FVKESK. V shed 0 bases and J 6 bases; nucleotides not matched to a gene: 16. CDR3 loop: CASSQDFGTGVAGGNSPLHF. The CDR3 nucleotides are TGTGCCAGCAGCCAAGATTTTGGGACAGGTGTTGCCGGGGGTAATTCACCCCTCCACTTT. The variable domain in full, completed from reference TRBV14 and TRBJ1-6, reads EAGVTQFPSHSVIEKGQTVTLRCDPISGHDNLYWYRRVMGKEIKFLLHFVKESKQDESGMPNNRFLAERTGGTYSTLKVQPAELEDSGVYFCASSQDFGTGVAGGNSPLHFGNGTRLTVT.

The V gene is TRBV29-1, the J gene TRBJ1-6; 7 bases are shared with TRBD1. Germline V gene lookup returns CDR1 SQVTM and CDR2 ANQGSEA. CDR3 length: 13 residues. The trim removed 8 bases at V and 6 bases at J, leaving 7 bases unmatched. CDR3 DNA: TGCAGCAGTTCGGGACAGCCTAATTCACCCCTCCACTTT. Its translation: CSSSGQPNSPLHF.

This clonotype showed up many times. The V gene is TRBV29-1, the J gene TRBJ2-2; TRBD2 matches 10 bases. The CDR3 spans 16 residues. The ends lost 6 bases at V and 5 bases at J; junction bases unmatched: 12. The germline V gene encodes CDR1 SQVTM and CDR2 ANQGSEA. The CDR3 DNA sequence: TGCAGCGTCCGCACCAAGACTAGCGGGTCTACCGGGGAGCTGTTTTTT. This translates into CSVRTKTSGSTGELFF.

This clonotype was counted between two and nine times. The chain recombines TRBV5-8 with TRBJ1-1; perhaps TRBD1 as D (6 bases). V lost 4 bases and J lost 1, with 14 bases in between. Germline V gives CDR1 SGHTS, CDR2 YDEGEE. This CDR3 spans 15 amino acids. The CDR3 reads CASSPGQRRNTEAFF. The CDR3 nucleotides are TGTGCCAGCAGCCCTGGACAGAGGAGGAACACTGAAGCTTTCTTT.

This clonotype was seen a handful of times. This chain joins TRBV2 and TRBJ1-5, with 9 positions matching TRBD1. Germline values: CDR1 SNHLY, CDR2 FYNNEI. Trimming cost V 8 bases and J 3 bases; bases outside gene matches: 11. This CDR3 is 16 amino acids long. The CDR3: CASSPGDRGVNQPQHF. The CDR3 region has the DNA TGTGCCAGCTCACCAGGAGACAGGGGGGTCAATCAGCCCCAGCATTTT.

This clonotype was seen many times. The chain recombines TRBV7-9 with TRBJ1-2; the D gene is possibly TRBD1 (5 bases). Germline V lookup: CDR1 SEHNR, CDR2 FQNEAQ (reference sequence). V lost 2 bases and J 4 bases, leaving 11 bases between the germline ends. This CDR3 is built from 14 residues. Here the CDR3 reads CASSLLEGVYGYTF. The CDR3 coding sequence is TGTGCCAGCAGCTTACTGGAAGGGGTCTATGGCTACACCTTC.

In this sample, this clonotype turned up many times. The gene calls are TRBV4-1 and TRBJ1-5; D gene unclear. Germline V gene sequence: CDR1 MGHRA, CDR2 YSYEKL. The length of the CDR3 is 13 residues. The V end was cut by 2 bases, the J end by 3 bases, with 5 bases between. The CDR3 spells CASSQLPNQPQHF. The CDR3 DNA is TGCGCCAGCAGCCAACTCCCCAATCAGCCCCAGCATTTT.